These 31 T cell receptor beta chains were all obtained from the same sample, sequenced in a study of Ad26.COV2.S vaccination and SARS-CoV-2 variants. Repertoires were generated with immunoSEQ multiplex PCR, while TCRdb's copy carries only in-frame clones and drops some. The sample has about 250,000 clones, around 88% seen once; the top ten hold less than 3%. The treatment denotes: roughly 20 received Ad26.COV2.S at low or high dose, single or two shots; several received placebo; per-sample allocation not given. Sample collection was performed on day 63 after the first vaccine or placebo injection. The sequencing here drew on peripheral blood, taken in a trial of Ad26.COV2.S vaccine versus placebo. The receptor set was obtained from a person aged 18-65 years who received the Ad26.COV2.S COVID-19 vaccine or a placebo.

Concerning this clone itself: Other DNA sequences in this specimen translate into the identical CDR3. The chain joins TRBV3-1 (or the pseudogene TRBV3-2) to TRBJ1-1, with D perhaps matching TRBD1 (5 bases). Germline CDR1 is LGHDT and CDR2 is YNNKEL (reference sequence). V was trimmed by 4 bases and J by 2 bases, leaving 11 bases between them. The CDR3 consists of 14 residues. The CDR3 reads CASSLGTANTEAFF. CDR3 sequence (DNA): TGTGCCAGCAGCCTCGGGACGGCCAACACTGAAGCTTTCTTT.

The chain has TRBV6-5 and TRBJ1-1, with D uncertain. The CDR3 sequence is 14 residues long. Germline CDR1 reads MNHEY; CDR2 reads SVGAGI. V was trimmed by 4 bases and J by 1 base, leaving 10 bases between them. The DNA for the CDR3 is TGTGCCAGCAGTTCGTACATGGGGAACACTGAAGCTTTCTTT. It is translated as CASSSYMGNTEAFF.

The J gene is TRBJ2-7, the V gene TRBV6-5, with D hard to call. The germline V gene encodes CDR1 MNHEY and CDR2 SVGAGI. There are 16 residues in the CDR3. V was trimmed by 0 bases and J by 0 bases, leaving 12 bases between them. CDR3 sequence reads: CASSYSRPLGSYEQYF. CDR3 DNA: TGTGCCAGCAGTTACTCGAGACCCTTGGGCTCCTACGAGCAGTACTTC.

The CDR3 spells CASSLLSGGLSYEQYF. CDR3 nucleotides: TGTGCCAGCAGCCTATTGAGCGGGGGCCTTTCCTACGAGCAGTACTTC. The chain couples TRBV3-1 (or the pseudogene TRBV3-2) to TRBJ2-7; 8 nucleotides agree with TRBD2. V gave up 4 bases and J gave up 1 base; unmatched junction bases: 9. The CDR3 consists of 16 residues. The germline V gene has CDR1 LGHDT and CDR2 YNNKEL (reference sequence).

The chain links TRBV4-3 to TRBJ1-5, with no clear D. V shed 0 bases and J shed 2 bases, with 11 bases lying between them. Germline CDR1 LGHNA, CDR2 YSLEER. The CDR3 has 16 residues. CDR3 in amino acids: CASSQDWAGGNQPQHF. The CDR3 nucleotides are TGCGCCAGCAGCCAAGATTGGGCCGGTGGCAATCAGCCCCAGCATTTT.

The chain links TRBV3-1 (or the pseudogene TRBV3-2) to TRBJ1-2; D remains ambiguous. Germline loops: CDR1 LGHDT, CDR2 YNNKEL (reference sequence). V was pared by 0 bases and J by 8 bases, with 10 bases between. The CDR3 consists of 13 residues. The CDR3 region is CASSQDNGWGYTF. CDR3 sequence (DNA): TGTGCCAGCAGCCAAGATAACGGGTGGGGCTACACCTTC.

The chain employs TRBV6-5 and TRBJ2-7; 11 nucleotides match TRBD2. In germline, CDR1 is MNHEY, CDR2 SVGAGI. V lost 6 bases to trimming and J lost 0 bases; unmatched junction nucleotides: 4. CDR3 size: 15 residues. In nucleotides, the CDR3 is TGTGCCAGCAGGGGTACTAGCGGGGGCTCCTACGAGCAGTACTTC. This sequence encodes CASRGTSGGSYEQYF.

The chain has TRBV27 and TRBJ2-3; 7 positions agree with TRBD2. This CDR3 has 14 residues. Germline loops: CDR1 MNHEY, CDR2 SMNVEV (reference sequence). Losses at the gene ends were 6 bases for V and 3 bases for J; bases not matched to a gene: 6. The chain's CDR3 is CASREAGRTDTQYF. The CDR3 nucleotides read TGTGCCAGCAGGGAAGCGGGACGAACAGATACGCAGTATTTT.

In DNA form, the CDR3 reads TGTGCCATCAGTGAGCGCAGTTCCTACAATGAGCAGTTCTTC. As protein: CAISERSSYNEQFF. This chain links TRBV10-3 with TRBJ2-1, with D uncertain. CDR1 and CDR2 from the germline V gene are ENHRY and SYGVKD. CDR3 size: 14 residues. Trimming shortened V by 2 bases and J by 1 base, and 6 bases separated the two germline ends.

The CDR3 nucleotides are TGCGCCAGCAGCTCGGCAGGGACCTACGGAAACACCATATATTTT. Amino acid sequence: CASSSAGTYGNTIYF. The V gene is TRBV5-1, the J gene TRBJ1-3; TRBD1 is a possible D gene (5 bases). CDR1 is SGHRS and CDR2 is YFSETQ in the germline V gene. This CDR3 comprises 15 residues. V shed 3 bases and J shed 4 bases, with 14 bases lying between them. The full variable domain, rest sourced from reference TRBV5-1 and TRBJ1-3, is KAGVTQTPRYLIKTRGQQVTLSCSPISGHRSVSWYQQTPGQGLQFLFEYFSETQRNKGNFPGRFSGRQFSNSRSEMNVSTLELGDSALYLCASSSAGTYGNTIYFGEGSWLTVV.

The CDR3 spells CAISESGYYEQYV. The CDR3 bases are TGTGCCATCAGTGAGTCTGGGTACTACGAGCAGTACGTC. The chain carries TRBV10-3 and TRBJ2-7; D call uncertain. Germline V gene lookup returns CDR1 ENHRY and CDR2 SYGVKD. V was cut by 0 bases and J by 3 bases, with 6 bases left in between. The CDR3 contains 13 residues.

The rearrangement links TRBV29-1 to TRBJ2-2; maybe TRBD2 (5 bases). The CDR3 is 14 amino acids. Trimming took 2 bases from V and 3 from J, leaving 10 bases between them. Germline V lookup: CDR1 SQVTM, CDR2 ANQGSEA. The CDR3 is CSVEPDYYTGELFF. CDR3 nucleotides: TGCAGCGTTGAACCTGACTATTACACCGGGGAGCTGTTTTTT.

V and J are TRBV30 and TRBJ2-7; TRBD2 agrees at 7 bases. V lost 2 bases to trimming and J lost 2 bases; unmatched junction nucleotides: 3. There are 13 residues in the CDR3. Germline loops: CDR1 GTSNPN, CDR2 SVGIG (reference sequence). The CDR3 region has the DNA TGTGCCTGGAGTCTGAGCGGGGCCTACGAGCAGTACTTC. It translates to CAWSLSGAYEQYF.

The V call is TRBV18, the J call TRBJ2-5, with 14 bases identical to TRBD2. The CDR3 consists of 15 residues. V lost 3 bases to trimming and J lost 4 bases; unmatched junction nucleotides: 1. Germline values: CDR1 KGHSH, CDR2 LQKENI. The CDR3 DNA follows: TGTGCCAGCTCACCGACTAGCGGGAGGGGAGAGACCCAGTACTTC. Its translation is CASSPTSGRGETQYF.

V is TRBV6-5 and J is TRBJ1-5; weak D call: TRBD1 (5 bases). The CDR3 loop spans 14 amino acids. V was pared by 6 bases and J by 2 bases, with 11 bases between. Germline V gene lookup returns CDR1 MNHEY and CDR2 SVGAGI. Here the CDR3 reads CASRQDRGNQPQHF. As DNA, the CDR3 is TGTGCCAGCAGACAGGACCGTGGCAATCAGCCCCAGCATTTT.

V is TRBV7-3 and J is TRBJ1-1; 9 nucleotides match TRBD1. In germline, CDR1 is SGHTA, CDR2 FQGTGA. CDR3 length: 15 amino acids. Germline trimming cut 4 bases from V and 4 bases from J; bases unmatched to any gene: 7. This chain's CDR3 is CASSSQQGAGTEAFF. DNA for the CDR3: TGTGCCAGCAGCTCCCAACAGGGGGCGGGCACTGAAGCTTTCTTT.

The rearrangement joins TRBV19 to TRBJ1-6; D possibly corresponds to TRBD1 (6 bases). V was shortened by 6 bases and J by 9 bases, with 15 bases between the two germline ends. This CDR3 is 14 amino acids long. The germline CDR1 and CDR2 sequences are LNHDA and SQIVND (reference sequence). The CDR3, as DNA: TGTGCCAGTAGAAGAGAACAGGGCACTTCACCCCTCCACTTT. Protein: CASRREQGTSPLHF.

The gene calls are TRBV20-1 and TRBJ1-3; no clear D gene. CDR3 length: 11 residues. The V and J ends lost 7 bases and 1 base respectively, with 5 bases between them. Per the germline V gene, CDR1 is DFQATT and CDR2 is SNEGSKA (reference sequence). This chain's CDR3 is CSVWSGNTIYF. The CDR3 nucleotides are TGCAGTGTCTGGTCTGGAAACACCATATATTTT.

This rearrangement joins TRBV4-3 to TRBJ1-2; TRBD1 might be the D (6 bases). CDR1 and CDR2 from the germline V gene are LGHNA and YSLEER. The V gene lost 0 bases and the J gene lost 7 bases, with 15 bases spanning the gap. The CDR3 totals 15 residues. This CDR3 is CASSQDTGNRGGYTF. The CDR3 nucleotides are TGCGCCAGCAGCCAAGATACAGGGAATAGAGGTGGCTACACCTTC.

The chain employs TRBV1 and TRBJ1-2. TRBV1 is listed as a pseudogene. CDR3 length equals 15 residues. CDR3 sequence reads: CTSSHSTGGNYGYTF. The CDR3 DNA reads as TGCACCAGCAGCCACTCCACTGGAGGAAACTATGGCTACACCTTC.

The chain carries TRBV10-3 and TRBJ2-5, with no clear D. The CDR3 sequence is 13 residues long. With 4 bases removed from V and 5 bases from J, the gap between germline ends came to 11 bases. Germline V gene sequence: CDR1 ENHRY, CDR2 SYGVKD. CDR3 in amino acids: CAISVRQMETQYF. Here the CDR3 DNA reads TGTGCCATCAGTGTAAGGCAGATGGAGACCCAGTACTTC.

Here the CDR3 DNA reads TGTGCCAGCAGCTTGTCAAGACTGACATCCTACGAGCAGTACGTC. Its protein is CASSLSRLTSYEQYV. This rearrangement joins TRBV5-8 to TRBJ2-7; D ambiguous. Trimming pared 1 base from V and 1 base from J, leaving 12 bases between. The CDR3 is 15 amino acids. The germline V gene has CDR1 SGHTS and CDR2 YDEGEE.

The V call is TRBV13, the J call TRBJ2-2, with 11 bases identical to TRBD2. The CDR3 totals 17 residues. J lost 4 bases, V lost 6 bases, and 10 bases had no gene match. Germline V CDR1 and CDR2: PRHDT, FYEKMQ (reference sequence). The DNA of the CDR3 is TGTGCCAGCAGAACCTTAGCGGGGGGGCCGGGCACCGGGGAGCTGTTTTTT. This gives the protein CASRTLAGGPGTGELFF.

This chain connects TRBV18 to TRBJ2-1; no firm D call. The ends were cut back, 3 bases at V and 9 bases at J, with 12 bases in the middle. This CDR3 has 13 residues. Germline assignment: CDR1 KGHSH and CDR2 LQKENI. Here the CDR3 reads CASSPKTVGEQFF. The DNA of the CDR3 is TGTGCCAGCTCACCTAAAACGGTTGGTGAGCAGTTCTTC.

CDR3 region: CASSPRISRGLNNEQFF. The CDR3 nucleotides are TGTGCCAGCAGCCCCCGGATTTCAAGGGGGCTGAACAATGAGCAGTTCTTC. The chain carries TRBV7-9 and TRBJ2-1; TRBD1 matches at 7 bases. This CDR3 contains 17 residues. Per the germline V gene, CDR1 is SEHNR and CDR2 is FQNEAQ (reference sequence). Trimming cost V 5 bases and J 5 bases; bases outside gene matches: 15. Full variable domain (outside the CDR3, taken from reference TRBV7-9 and TRBJ2-1): DTGVSQNPRHKITKRGQNVTFRCDPISEHNRLYWYRQTLGQGPEFLTYFQNEAQLEKSRLLSDRFSAERPKGSFSTLEIQRTEQGDSAMYLCASSPRISRGLNNEQFFGPGTRLTVL.

The chain has TRBV18 and TRBJ1-1, with 10 positions matching TRBD1. The CDR3 spans 14 residues. CDR1 is KGHSH, CDR2 LQKENI, per germline. V was clipped by 4 bases and J by 7 bases; unmatched bases: 6. The CDR3 protein is CASSHTTGGFEAFF. The CDR3 region has the DNA TGTGCCAGCTCACACACGACAGGGGGCTTTGAAGCTTTCTTT.

The chain links TRBV7-9 to TRBJ2-2, with D possibly TRBD2 on 6 matching bases. V was pared by 5 bases and J by 2 bases, with 18 bases between. Per the germline V gene, CDR1 is SEHNR and CDR2 is FQNEAQ (reference sequence). The CDR3 loop spans 17 amino acids. CDR3 region: CASSPEVGGPNTGELFF. The CDR3 region has the DNA TGTGCCAGCAGCCCTGAGGTCGGGGGACCAAACACCGGGGAGCTGTTTTTT.

V is TRBV5-6 and J is TRBJ1-3, with TRBD1 as a possible D gene (6 bases). V shed 0 bases and J shed 0 bases, with 16 bases lying between them. Looked up from germline, CDR1 is SGHDT and CDR2 is YYEEEE. CDR3 length: 18 residues. CDR3 region: CASSLVGGPESSGNTIYF. CDR3 nucleotide sequence: TGTGCCAGCAGCTTGGTAGGGGGGCCTGAGAGCTCTGGAAACACCATATATTTT.

The V and J genes are TRBV30 and TRBJ2-5; possible D gene TRBD1, 9 bases. Trimming pared 5 bases from V and 6 bases from J, leaving 25 bases between. The CDR3 is 16 amino acids. Germline V gene sequence: CDR1 GTSNPN, CDR2 SVGIG (reference sequence). This CDR3 is CAWARPGGDRAKTQYF. The CDR3 bases are TGTGCCTGGGCGAGACCCGGGGGGGACAGGGCGAAGACCCAGTACTTC.

This chain connects TRBV7-3 to TRBJ2-2; D call uncertain. Germline V gene lookup returns CDR1 SGHTA and CDR2 FQGTGA. Trimming shortened V by 6 bases and J by 1 base, and 6 bases separated the two germline ends. The CDR3 covers 13 residues. Here the CDR3 reads CASSHMNTGELFF. Here the CDR3 DNA reads TGTGCCAGCAGTCACATGAACACCGGGGAGCTGTTTTTT.

This chain connects TRBV6-5 to TRBJ1-6; TRBD1 matches 7 bases. The CDR3 contains 15 residues. Germline V CDR1 and CDR2: MNHEY, SVGAGI. The trim removed 6 bases at V and 10 bases at J, leaving 12 bases unmatched. This CDR3 is CASSFRTGFNSPLHF. CDR3 sequence (DNA): TGTGCCAGCAGCTTCCGGACAGGCTTTAACTCACCCCTCCACTTT.